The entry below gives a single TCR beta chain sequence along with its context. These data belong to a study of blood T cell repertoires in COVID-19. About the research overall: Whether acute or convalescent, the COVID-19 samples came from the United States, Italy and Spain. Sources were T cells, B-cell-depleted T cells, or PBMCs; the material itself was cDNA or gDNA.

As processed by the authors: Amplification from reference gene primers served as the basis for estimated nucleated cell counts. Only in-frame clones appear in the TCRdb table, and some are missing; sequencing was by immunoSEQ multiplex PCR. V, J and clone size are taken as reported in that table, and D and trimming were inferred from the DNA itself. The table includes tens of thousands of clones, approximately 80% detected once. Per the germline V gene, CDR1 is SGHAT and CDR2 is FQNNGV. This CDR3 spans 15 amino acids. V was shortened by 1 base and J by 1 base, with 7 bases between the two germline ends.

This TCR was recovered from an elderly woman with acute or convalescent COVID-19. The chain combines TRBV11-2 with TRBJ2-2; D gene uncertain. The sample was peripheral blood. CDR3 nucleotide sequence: TGTGCCAGCAGCTTAGTTCGACAGAACACCGGGGAGCTGTTTTTT. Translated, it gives CASSLVRQNTGELFF.